What follows are 16 T cell receptor beta chains derived from one specimen sequenced in a study of cytomegalovirus exposure and HLA in healthy donors. PCR employed 60 Vbeta and 13 Jbeta primers. Sequenced by immunoSEQ multiplex PCR; TCRdb stores in-frame clones only, minus some. The sample holds about 81,000 clones; over 65% are singletons and the top ten take 2.5% to 3.5%. The material sequenced was PBMCs. Source of these receptors: a man over 45 in good health and CMV-seropositive.

With regard to this clone: With a much larger clone just one base away, this may be a read error. The V call is TRBV4-3, the J call TRBJ1-1, with D possibly matching TRBD1 (5 bases). Germline-derived CDR1 and CDR2 are LGHNA and YSLEER. The CDR3 contains 17 residues. CDR3 DNA: TGCGCCCGCAGCCAAGAAGGAGGGGCCACATTGAACACTGAAGCTTTCTTT. Its protein product is CARSQEGGATLNTEAFF.

The chain recombines TRBV30 with TRBJ2-5; TRBD1 agrees at 8 bases. The CDR3 has 17 amino acids. Germline trimming cut 2 bases from V and 4 bases from J; bases unmatched to any gene: 15. Germline CDR1 reads GTSNPN; CDR2 reads SVGIG (reference sequence). The CDR3 protein is CAWSPPPGGRGRETQYF. CDR3 DNA: TGTGCCTGGAGTCCCCCCCCCGGAGGCAGGGGGCGAGAGACCCAGTACTTC.

The chain links TRBV6-5 to TRBJ2-1, with TRBD2 as a possible D gene (6 bases). Per germline, CDR1 MNHEY and CDR2 SVGAGI. Between the trimmed V and J ends, which lost 6 bases and 6 bases, there was a span of 12 bases. CDR3 size: 13 residues. CDR3 region: CASRAGRVNEQFF. The CDR3 region has the DNA TGTGCCAGCAGGGCGGGGCGGGTCAATGAGCAGTTCTTC.

The CDR3 spells CASSLTGTSGAYNEQFF. CDR3 DNA sequence: TGTGCCAGCAGCTTAACCGGGACTAGCGGAGCCTACAATGAGCAGTTCTTC. This chain links TRBV7-3 with TRBJ2-1, with 11 bases aligning to TRBD2. The CDR3 has 17 residues. J lost 2 bases, V lost 0 bases, and 3 bases had no gene match. Germline V CDR1 and CDR2: SGHTA, FQGTGA.

V gene TRBV27 combines with J gene TRBJ2-7; TRBD1 aligns across 8 bases. This CDR3 has 15 residues. The germline gives CDR1 MNHEY, CDR2 SMNVEV (reference sequence). J lost 0 bases, V lost 5 bases, and 6 bases had no gene match. The CDR3 here is CASSPRGQASYEQYF. The CDR3 nucleotides are TGTGCCAGCAGTCCCAGGGGACAGGCCTCCTACGAGCAGTACTTC.

The chain carries TRBV11-1 and TRBJ2-7; 8 positions agree with TRBD1. The J segment lost 6 bases and the V segment lost 5 bases, leaving 9 bases of the junction unmatched. Germline values: CDR1 SGHAT, CDR2 FQDESV (reference sequence). CDR3 length: 14 amino acids. The CDR3 DNA sequence: TGTGCCAGCAGCACCGGGACAGGTCGCCTCGAGCAGTACTTC. Protein sequence: CASSTGTGRLEQYF.

The gene calls are TRBV7-9 and TRBJ1-1; 7 bases align to TRBD1. There are 17 residues in the CDR3. Germline V lookup: CDR1 SEHNR, CDR2 FQNEAQ (reference sequence). V shed 4 bases, J shed 4 bases, and the junction held 15 bases outside the gene matches. Here the CDR3 reads CASSSTGTALFGTEAFF. In DNA form, the CDR3 reads TGTGCCAGCAGCTCAACCGGGACAGCCCTCTTTGGCACTGAAGCTTTCTTT.

This clone was picked up a small number of times. The rearrangement joins TRBV5-1 to TRBJ2-5; no clear D gene. The V end lost 5 bases, the J end lost 2 bases, and 7 bases lay between the germline ends. The CDR3 totals 12 residues. Germline-derived CDR1 and CDR2 are SGHRS and YFSETQ. The CDR3 sequence: CASRIQQETQYF. In DNA form, the CDR3 reads TGCGCCAGCAGAATACAGCAAGAGACCCAGTACTTC.

V usage is TRBV5-3 and J usage is TRBJ2-7; 8 bases are a match to TRBD2. TRBV5-3 falls under the ORF class, with uncertain function. V trimming: 9 bases; J trimming: 2 bases; junction bases outside the gene matches: 7. The CDR3 contains 13 residues. For the CDR3, the DNA is TGTGCCACCTCAGCGGGAGAGACCTACGAGCAGTACTTC. It yields the protein CATSAGETYEQYF.

V usage is TRBV7-8 and J usage is TRBJ2-5; 7 bases are shared with TRBD1. CDR3 length: 17 residues. Trimming removed 4 bases from V and 0 bases from J; junction bases left unmatched: 11. Per germline, CDR1 SGHVS and CDR2 FQNEAQ. The CDR3 sequence is CASSSITPTGYQETQYF. Here the CDR3 DNA reads TGTGCCAGCAGCTCCATTACCCCGACAGGGTACCAAGAGACCCAGTACTTC.

This chain connects TRBV9 to TRBJ2-1, with 11 bases matching TRBD2. The V gene's germline CDR1 is SGDLS and CDR2 YYNGEE. CDR3 length: 16 residues. V was clipped by 4 bases and J by 8 bases; unmatched bases: 11. CDR3 amino acids: CASSLEIAGGLDEQFF. CDR3 nucleotide sequence: TGTGCCAGCAGCCTCGAAATAGCGGGAGGGCTGGATGAGCAGTTCTTC. Full variable domain (missing parts from reference TRBV9 and TRBJ2-1): DSGVTQTPKHLITATGQRVTLRCSPRSGDLSVYWYQQSLDQGLQFLIQYYNGEERAKGNILERFSAQQFPDLHSELNLSSLELGDSALYFCASSLEIAGGLDEQFFGPGTRLTVL.

This rearrangement joins TRBV6-1 to TRBJ2-7; 7 nucleotides align to TRBD1. This CDR3 has 15 amino acids. Germline loops: CDR1 MNHNS, CDR2 SASEGT. V trimming: 3 bases; J trimming: 7 bases; junction bases outside the gene matches: 12. In DNA, the CDR3 is TGTGCCAGCAGTGACCCTAGACAGGGTACTGTGGAGCAGTACTTC. Protein sequence: CASSDPRQGTVEQYF.

This clone was found once. The gene calls are TRBV18 and TRBJ1-2; D not certain. This CDR3 is 13 amino acids long. Deletions cut 4 bases from V and 0 bases from J, with 6 bases between. CDR1 is KGHSH, CDR2 LQKENI, per germline. The CDR3 reads CASSLESNYGYTF. CDR3 nucleotides: TGTGCCAGCTCACTCGAGTCTAACTATGGCTACACCTTC.

The chain carries TRBV6-1 and TRBJ1-2; D may be TRBD1 (5 bases). V dropped 7 bases and J dropped 4 bases, with 13 bases sitting between them. Germline-derived CDR1 and CDR2 are MNHNS and SASEGT. The CDR3 runs 13 residues. The CDR3 region has the DNA TGTGCCAGCATCGGAGGGGTTGTCTATGGCTACACCTTC. Translation gives CASIGGVVYGYTF.

V and J are TRBV30 and TRBJ1-1; no clear D gene. This CDR3 spans 13 amino acids. Germline CDR1 GTSNPN, CDR2 SVGIG (reference sequence). The V end lost 4 bases, the J end lost 5 bases, and 14 bases lay between the germline ends. The CDR3 is CAWNWRAMTEAFF. Here the CDR3 DNA reads TGTGCCTGGAATTGGCGGGCGATGACTGAAGCTTTCTTT.

This clone was counted only a few times. The chain has TRBV11-2 and TRBJ2-7; 12 bases fit TRBD2. Per germline, CDR1 SGHAT and CDR2 FQNNGV. CDR3 length: 16 residues. With 0 bases clipped from V and 4 bases from J, the junction kept 4 bases outside the gene matches. The CDR3 nucleotides read TGTGCCAGCAGCTTAGACTGGACTAGCGGGGTTTACGAGCAGTACTTC. This gives the protein CASSLDWTSGVYEQYF.